Following are 8 T cell receptor beta chains from one sample sequenced in a study of control samples from healthy donors and cancer patients. Repertoires were generated with immunoSEQ multiplex PCR, while TCRdb's copy carries only in-frame clones and drops some. This sample has more than 70,000 clones; roughly 93% occur once, and the top ten carry about 2.7%. Sequenced input: blood. Every receptor here comes from a woman aged 30 to 39 in good health.

Written as DNA, the CDR3 is TGTGCCAGCAGCGTAGCTCCGGGGGGCCAAGAGACCCAGTACTTC. Translation gives CASSVAPGGQETQYF. V and J are TRBV9 and TRBJ2-5; 7 bases line up with TRBD2. This CDR3 is built from 15 residues. With V trimmed by 0 bases and J by 1 base, 3 bases remained unmatched. The germline V gene has CDR1 SGDLS and CDR2 YYNGEE.

V and J are TRBV6-5 and TRBJ1-6; D remains unclear. Germline assignment: CDR1 MNHEY and CDR2 SVGAGI. The CDR3 loop spans 14 amino acids. Between the trimmed V and J ends, which lost 5 bases and 7 bases, there was a span of 12 bases. CDR3 sequence: CASSPELGNSPLHF. CDR3 DNA: TGTGCCAGCAGTCCCGAGTTGGGCAATTCACCCCTCCACTTT.

The V and J genes are TRBV5-1 and TRBJ2-7; D possibly uses TRBD1 or TRBD2 (5 bases each). The CDR3 loop spans 16 amino acids. CDR1 SGHRS and CDR2 YFSETQ come from the germline V gene. V was shortened by 0 bases and J by 0 bases, with 13 bases between the two germline ends. CDR3 nucleotide sequence: TGCGCCAGCAGCTTGGGGGATTTGAGGGGCTCCTACGAGCAGTACTTC. It encodes CASSLGDLRGSYEQYF.

This chain joins TRBV2 and TRBJ2-2, with D unresolved. V lost 1 base and J lost 0, with 9 bases in between. In germline, CDR1 is SNHLY, CDR2 FYNNEI. The CDR3 runs 16 residues. CDR3: CASSEVGIANTGELFF. CDR3 in DNA: TGTGCCAGCAGTGAAGTTGGCATCGCGAACACCGGGGAGCTGTTTTTT.

The chain couples TRBV6-5 to TRBJ1-6; no definite D call. Germline V lookup: CDR1 MNHEY, CDR2 SVGAGI. Trimming left V 6 bases short and J 6 bases short, with 3 bases between. The CDR3 totals 11 residues. The CDR3 spells CASRGNSPLHF. Written as DNA, the CDR3 is TGTGCCAGCAGGGGTAATTCACCCCTCCACTTT.

Here the CDR3 DNA reads TGCGCCAGCAGCTGGACAGGGGGAAGCGAGCAGTACGTC. Translating it yields CASSWTGGSEQYV. This sequence joins TRBV5-1 and TRBJ2-7; TRBD1 agrees at 10 bases. This CDR3 contains 13 residues. Germline values: CDR1 SGHRS, CDR2 YFSETQ. V shed 3 bases and J 6 bases; nucleotides not matched to a gene: 3.

The J gene is TRBJ1-2, the V gene TRBV5-6; D gene uncertain. The CDR3 runs 13 residues. Germline assignment: CDR1 SGHDT and CDR2 YYEEEE. V was clipped by 6 bases and J by 3 bases, with 12 bases between them. The CDR3 is CASTIDAYYGYTF. CDR3 sequence (DNA): TGTGCCAGCACCATTGACGCGTACTATGGCTACACCTTC.

This clone appeared a single time. The J gene is TRBJ2-3, the V gene TRBV2; D is ambiguous. Per germline, CDR1 SNHLY and CDR2 FYNNEI. CDR3 size: 13 residues. Trimming took 10 bases from V and 0 from J, leaving 11 bases between them. CDR3 loop: CANTLSSTDTQYF. DNA of the CDR3: TGTGCCAACACCCTAAGCAGCACAGATACGCAGTATTTT.